These 18 T cell receptor beta chains originate from one sample sequenced in a study of cytomegalovirus exposure and HLA in healthy donors. The PCR had 60 Vbeta and 13 Jbeta primers. The repertoire was sequenced with immunoSEQ multiplex PCR; TCRdb's copy has only in-frame clones and lacks some. The sample gives around 200,000 clones, about 80% of which show up once; 0.6% to 0.7% is in the top ten. Source material: PBMCs. Receptors originate from a boy between 5 and 17 years old in good health and CMV-seronegative.

A single count supports this clone. This chain connects TRBV6-5 to TRBJ1-1; TRBD1 agrees at 7 bases. V was clipped by 5 bases and J by 0 bases; unmatched bases: 3. The CDR3 sequence is 14 residues long. CDR1 and CDR2 (germline): MNHEY, SVGAGI. CDR3 sequence: CASSRGGLNTEAFF. CDR3 DNA: TGTGCCAGCAGTCGAGGGGGCCTGAACACTGAAGCTTTCTTT.

The rearrangement links TRBV4-2 to TRBJ2-1, with D possibly being TRBD2 (5 bases). This CDR3 is built from 13 residues. The germline V and J ends were trimmed by 1 base and 8 bases, with 9 bases remaining between them. CDR1 LGHNA and CDR2 YNFKEQ come from the germline V gene. The CDR3 reads CASSQVSGYEQFF. CDR3 bases: TGTGCCAGCAGCCAAGTAAGCGGATATGAGCAGTTCTTC.

The chain recombines TRBV5-1 with TRBJ2-7, with D possibly TRBD2 on 6 matching bases. CDR3 length: 14 residues. In germline, CDR1 is SGHRS, CDR2 YFSETQ. Trimming pared 0 bases from V and 5 bases from J, leaving 12 bases between. CDR3 nucleotides: TGCGCCAGCAGCTTGGAGCCAGGGAGGAACGAGCAGTACTTC. Translating gives CASSLEPGRNEQYF.

The genes are TRBV19 and TRBJ2-5; TRBD2 matches at 9 bases. CDR1 is LNHDA, CDR2 SQIVND, per germline (reference sequence). Unmatched junction bases numbered 11, after V lost 8 bases and J lost 4 bases. There are 15 residues in the CDR3. Written as DNA, the CDR3 is TGTGCCAGTGGACCAGTAGCGGGAGTAGGAGAGACCCAGTACTTC. Its translation is CASGPVAGVGETQYF.

The chain links TRBV9 to TRBJ2-4; 10 bases fit TRBD1. Germline CDR1 and CDR2: SGDLS and YYNGEE. This CDR3 has 13 amino acids. V lost 3 bases, J lost 8 bases, and 2 bases stayed unmatched. The CDR3 here is CASSGGQGDIQYF. CDR3 coding DNA: TGTGCCAGCAGCGGCGGACAGGGGGACATTCAGTACTTC.

The rearrangement links TRBV12-5 to TRBJ1-1; D not certain. Germline CDR1 is LGHNT and CDR2 is FRNRAP. Trimming cost V 6 bases and J 2 bases, with 10 bases left between them. The CDR3 totals 13 residues. CDR3 amino acids: CASGPRRNTEAFF. In nucleotides, the CDR3 is TGTGCTAGTGGCCCGAGAAGAAACACTGAAGCTTTCTTT.

The chain is built from TRBV5-4 and TRBJ1-1; D possibly corresponds to TRBD1 (6 bases). Trimming took off 2 bases at V and 1 base at J, with 9 bases between the two ends. The CDR3 has 14 residues. Germline CDR1 is SGHNT and CDR2 is YYREEE (reference sequence). The CDR3 loop is CASSLVRGNTEAFF. Written as DNA, the CDR3 is TGTGCCAGCAGCTTAGTCAGGGGGAACACTGAAGCTTTCTTT.

This clone appeared a single time. The junction does not match germline at one end; this may be a read error. This rearrangement joins TRBV7-9 to TRBJ1-2; D gene ambiguous. The CDR3 is 16 amino acids. Germline V CDR1 and CDR2: SEHNR, FQNEAQ (reference sequence). In DNA, the CDR3 is TGTTCCAGCAGCTTCCCCCCCACTCCCATACGCTATGGCTACACCTTC. Amino acid sequence: CSSSFPPTPIRYGYTF. The whole variable domain, remainder taken from reference TRBV7-9 and TRBJ1-2, is DTGVSQNPRHKITKRGQNVTFRCDPISEHNRLYWYRQTLGQGPEFLTYFQNEAQLEKSRLLSDRFSAERPKGSFSTLEIQRTEQGDSAMYLCSSSFPPTPIRYGYTFGSGTRLTVV.

The V call is TRBV19, the J call TRBJ2-3; no clear D. Germline CDR1 is LNHDA and CDR2 is SQIVND (reference sequence). CDR3 length equals 15 residues. The V gene lost 3 bases and the J gene lost 1 base, with 11 bases spanning the gap. CDR3 region: CASSMVSPGTDTQYF. The CDR3 bases are TGTGCCAGTAGTATGGTTAGCCCGGGCACAGATACGCAGTATTTT.

Turning to this clone: At one of its ends the junction is not consistent with the germline gene, which may arise from a read error. The rearrangement joins TRBV7-9 to TRBJ1-1; 11 bases match TRBD1. Germline lookup yields CDR1 SEHNR and CDR2 FQNEAQ (reference sequence). CDR3 length: 17 amino acids. CDR3 region: CSSSSPGGQGGNTEAFF. The CDR3, as DNA: TGTTCCAGCAGCTCACCGGGGGGACAGGGGGGGAACACTGAAGCTTTCTTT.

The V call is TRBV2, the J call TRBJ2-1; D ambiguous. CDR3 size: 16 residues. The germline V and J ends were trimmed by 6 bases and 6 bases, with 21 bases remaining between them. CDR1 is SNHLY, CDR2 FYNNEI, per germline. CDR3 in DNA: TGTGCCAGCAGAGTCTCCACTGGGCGACAAGGCAATGAGCAGTTCTTC. Amino acids: CASRVSTGRQGNEQFF. Looking up the rest from reference TRBV2 and TRBJ2-1 gives the full variable domain: EPEVTQTPSHQVTQMGQEVILRCVPISNHLYFYWYRQILGQKVEFLVSFYNNEISEKSEIFDDQFSVERPDGSNFTLKIRSTKLEDSAMYFCASRVSTGRQGNEQFFGPGTRLTVL.

The CDR3, as DNA: TGTGCCAGCAGTTTATTCTCAGTGAACACTGAAGCTTTCTTT. This encodes CASSLFSVNTEAFF. The chain has TRBV28 and TRBJ1-1, with D unresolved. The CDR3 loop spans 14 amino acids. The germline V gene encodes CDR1 MDHEN and CDR2 SYDVKM. V shed 1 base and J shed 0 bases, with 6 bases lying between them.

V is TRBV14 and J is TRBJ1-2; TRBD1 is a possible D gene (5 bases). Germline-derived CDR1 and CDR2 are SGHDN and FVKESK. The CDR3 runs to 15 residues. V shed 0 bases and J shed 4 bases, with 12 bases lying between them. CDR3: CASSQEGAVPYGYTF. Here the CDR3 DNA reads TGTGCCAGCAGCCAAGAAGGGGCAGTTCCCTATGGCTACACCTTC.

This clone turned up a few times. The chain combines TRBV14 with TRBJ2-6; TRBD1 agrees at 8 bases. The CDR3 sequence is 14 residues long. V lost 3 bases, J lost 7 bases, and 2 bases stayed unmatched. The germline V gene encodes CDR1 SGHDN and CDR2 FVKESK. The CDR3 DNA reads as TGTGCCAGCAGCCACAGGGGGCAAGCCAACGTCCTGACTTTC. It codes for CASSHRGQANVLTF.

The rearrangement links TRBV30 to TRBJ2-7; 8 bases align to TRBD1. The CDR3 consists of 13 residues. V was pared by 4 bases and J by 3 bases, with 5 bases of the junction left unmatched. Germline V lookup: CDR1 GTSNPN, CDR2 SVGIG (reference sequence). The CDR3 loop is CAWTQGQGYEQYF. The CDR3 bases are TGTGCCTGGACCCAAGGACAGGGCTACGAGCAGTACTTC.

The chain joins TRBV2 to TRBJ2-2; weak D call: TRBD1 (5 bases). Germline V gene data show CDR1 as SNHLY and CDR2 as FYNNEI. This CDR3 is 15 amino acids long. V was pared by 4 bases and J by 4 bases, with 13 bases between. CDR3 sequence (DNA): TGTGCCAGCAGTGCTTCCCGGACAAGCACCGGGGAGCTGTTTTTT. As protein: CASSASRTSTGELFF.

The chain links TRBV14 to TRBJ1-2; D unresolved. Germline V gives CDR1 SGHDN, CDR2 FVKESK. The germline V and J ends were trimmed by 1 base and 4 bases, with 7 bases remaining between them. The CDR3 totals 13 residues. CDR3 amino acids: CASSQVRGYGYTF. CDR3 nucleotides: TGTGCCAGCAGCCAAGTACGCGGCTATGGCTACACCTTC.

The chain couples TRBV19 to TRBJ2-5; 7 nucleotides line up with TRBD2. The CDR3 runs 13 residues. The germline gives CDR1 LNHDA, CDR2 SQIVND (reference sequence). Trimming took 11 bases from V and 7 from J; bases not matched to a gene: 13. DNA of the CDR3: TGTGCCGCATCCCCGGGGGGAGCAGGGACCCAGTACTTC. Protein product: CAASPGGAGTQYF.